This T cell receptor (beta chain) appears in the sequencing data of a study of T cells in Graves' hyperthyroidism and ophthalmopathy. These patients, aged 18 to 65, had recently diagnosed hyperthyroidism lasting under 2 months. Investigators excluded patients with uncontrolled infection, other autoimmune disease, pregnancy or lactation. Using over 8.5 ml of fresh peripheral blood, PBMCs were prepared. Findings of the study overall: Prediction of ophthalmopathy progression came a median roughly 6.7 months pre-onset.

Germline CDR1 reads LGHNA; CDR2 reads YNFKEQ. The CDR3 runs 18 residues. V lost 0 bases to trimming and J lost 3 bases, with 20 bases between them. Worth noting for this clonotype: The antigen is unknown.

Researchers took RNA transcripts and amplified the TCR beta CDR3 regions from them. Using the HTBI primer set, a first-round RT-PCR was run on the TCR CDR3. Each CDR3 protein is one row after TCRdb ran MiXCR on the multiplex PCR reads. The sample lists 300,000 to 450,000 distinct CDR3 sequences, more than 20% occurring once. Specimen: blood. This receptor was identified in a middle-aged man with Graves' hyperthyroidism. The chain couples TRBV4-2 to TRBJ1-1; D is undetermined. The DNA for the CDR3 is TGTGCCAGCAGCCAAGATTCCGGACGCCCCAATAGGGACACTGAAGCTTTCTTT. Protein sequence: CASSQDSGRPNRDTEAFF.